This T cell receptor (beta chain) was recorded in a study of cytomegalovirus exposure and HLA in healthy donors. Study-level points and caveats: Association of a missense DCLRE1C variant with TCR beta V- and J-gene trimming was reported in a later analysis.

About this clone: Its antigen is as yet unknown.

PCR employed 60 Vbeta and 13 Jbeta primers. The protocol was immunoSEQ multiplex PCR, while the TCRdb copy is restricted to in-frame clones and leaves out a portion. In the table there are around 150,000 clones, around two thirds of which are singletons. Specimen: PBMCs. The TCR sequence derives from a man in his thirties or forties in good health and CMV-seropositive.

CDR3: CASSGLTRLNTEAFF. In DNA form, the CDR3 reads TGCGCCAGCAGCGGACTAACTCGCTTGAACACTGAAGCTTTCTTT. The V and J genes are TRBV5-1 and TRBJ1-1; D uncertain. This CDR3 spans 15 amino acids. V shed 4 bases and J shed 0 bases, with 13 bases lying between them. The germline CDR1 and CDR2 sequences are SGHRS and YFSETQ.